This T cell receptor (beta chain) was obtained from a study of blood T cell repertoires in COVID-19. Germline CDR1 and CDR2: MDHEN and SYDVKM. V lost 4 bases, J lost 6 bases, and 10 bases stayed unmatched. The CDR3 spans 18 residues. Produced via immunoSEQ multiplex PCR; TCRdb's table is partial and in-frame only. The data contain 300,000 to 350,000 clones, 65% to 90% of them singletons. The source is a woman between 40 and 50 years old with acute COVID-19. Sequencing was performed on PBMCs or T cells enriched from blood (not recorded which). The chain joins TRBV28 to TRBJ1-6, with 12 positions matching TRBD1. The CDR3 protein is CASSSGTGGHITNSPLHF. In nucleotides, the CDR3 is TGTGCCAGCAGTTCCGGGACAGGGGGCCATATTACTAATTCACCCCTCCACTTT.